The entry that follows covers one T cell receptor (beta chain) sequence. Calling hyperthyroidism stable required that no ophthalmopathy show up within 18 months of follow-up. The authors amplified TCR beta CDR3 regions from RNA transcripts. HTBI-primed first-round RT-PCR preceded second-round multiplex PCR. One entry per CDR3 protein results from TCRdb running MiXCR on the multiplex PCR reads. The sample shows fewer than 650,000 distinct CDR3 sequences, about 20% of them seen only once. These data belong to a study of Graves' ophthalmopathy and Graves' hyperthyroidism. Per germline, CDR1 SGDLS and CDR2 YYNGEE. The CDR3 covers 13 residues. With 4 bases clipped from V and 6 bases from J, the junction kept 5 bases outside the gene matches.

The gene calls are TRBV9 and TRBJ1-1; 8 nucleotides align to TRBD1. Sequencing was performed on peripheral blood. The clonotype comes from a woman aged 18-29 years with stable Graves' hyperthyroidism. Some clones in this sample may be carry-over from other donors' samples. DNA of the CDR3: TGTGCCAGCAGCATGACAGGGGCGGCTGAAGCTTTCTTT. This gives the protein CASSMTGAAEAFF.